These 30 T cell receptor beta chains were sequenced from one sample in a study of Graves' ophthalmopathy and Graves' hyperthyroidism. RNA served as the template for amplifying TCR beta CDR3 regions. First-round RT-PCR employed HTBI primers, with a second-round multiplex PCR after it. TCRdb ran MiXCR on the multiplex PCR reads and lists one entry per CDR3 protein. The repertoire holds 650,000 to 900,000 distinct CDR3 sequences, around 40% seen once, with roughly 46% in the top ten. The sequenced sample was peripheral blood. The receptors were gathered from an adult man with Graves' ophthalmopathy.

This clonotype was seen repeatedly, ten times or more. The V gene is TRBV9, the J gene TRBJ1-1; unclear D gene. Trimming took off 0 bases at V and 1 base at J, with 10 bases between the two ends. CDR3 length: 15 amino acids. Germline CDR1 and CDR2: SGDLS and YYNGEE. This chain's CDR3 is CASSVVGRTNTEAFF. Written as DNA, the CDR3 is TGTGCCAGCAGCGTAGTTGGCAGAACGAACACTGAAGCTTTCTTT.

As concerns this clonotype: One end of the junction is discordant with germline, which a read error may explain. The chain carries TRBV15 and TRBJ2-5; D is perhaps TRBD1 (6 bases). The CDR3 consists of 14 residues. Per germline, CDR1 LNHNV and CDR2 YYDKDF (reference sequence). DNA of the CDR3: TGTGCCACCAGCAAGTACAGGGTTGACGAGACCCGGTACTTC. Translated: CATSKYRVDETRYF.

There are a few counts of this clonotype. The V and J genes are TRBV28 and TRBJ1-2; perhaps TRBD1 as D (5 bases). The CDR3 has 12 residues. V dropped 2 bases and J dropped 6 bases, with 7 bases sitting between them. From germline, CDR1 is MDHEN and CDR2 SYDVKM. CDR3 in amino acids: CASSLAGHGYTF. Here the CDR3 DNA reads TGTGCCAGCAGTTTAGCAGGGCATGGCTACACCTTC.

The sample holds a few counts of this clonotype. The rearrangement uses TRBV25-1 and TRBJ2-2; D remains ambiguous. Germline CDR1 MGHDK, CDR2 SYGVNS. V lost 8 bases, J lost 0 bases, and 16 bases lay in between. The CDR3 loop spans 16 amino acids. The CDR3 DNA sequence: TGTGCCAGCTCACCTCCTAGGTCCGCGAACACCGGGGAGCTGTTTTTT. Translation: CASSPPRSANTGELFF.

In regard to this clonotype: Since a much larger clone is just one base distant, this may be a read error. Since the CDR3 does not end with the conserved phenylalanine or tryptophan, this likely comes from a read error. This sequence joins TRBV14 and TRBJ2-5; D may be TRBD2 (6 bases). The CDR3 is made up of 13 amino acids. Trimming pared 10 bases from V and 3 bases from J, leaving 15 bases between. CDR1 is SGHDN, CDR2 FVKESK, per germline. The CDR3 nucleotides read TGTGCCACCGGGAGAAGGCATGAAGAGACCCAGTACTGC. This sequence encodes CATGRRHEETQYC.

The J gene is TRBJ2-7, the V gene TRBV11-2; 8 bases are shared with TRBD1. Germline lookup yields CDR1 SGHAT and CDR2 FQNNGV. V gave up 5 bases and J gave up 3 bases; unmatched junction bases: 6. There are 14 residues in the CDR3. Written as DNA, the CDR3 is TGTGCCAGCAGCGTACCCGACAGGGGCTACGAGCAGTACTTC. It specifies CASSVPDRGYEQYF.

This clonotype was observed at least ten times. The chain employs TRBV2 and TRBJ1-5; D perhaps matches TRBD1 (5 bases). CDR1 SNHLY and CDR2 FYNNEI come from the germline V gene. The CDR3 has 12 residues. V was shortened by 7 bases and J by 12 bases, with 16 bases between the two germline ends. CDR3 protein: CASTSVPGRQHF. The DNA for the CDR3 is TGTGCCAGCACCTCGGTCCCAGGGCGCCAGCATTTT.

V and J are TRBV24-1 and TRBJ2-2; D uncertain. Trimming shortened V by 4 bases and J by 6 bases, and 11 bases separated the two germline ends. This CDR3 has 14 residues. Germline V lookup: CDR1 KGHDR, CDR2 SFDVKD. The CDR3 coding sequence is TGTGCCACCAGTGACCCTACTAACCCCGGGGAGCTGTTTTTT. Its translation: CATSDPTNPGELFF.

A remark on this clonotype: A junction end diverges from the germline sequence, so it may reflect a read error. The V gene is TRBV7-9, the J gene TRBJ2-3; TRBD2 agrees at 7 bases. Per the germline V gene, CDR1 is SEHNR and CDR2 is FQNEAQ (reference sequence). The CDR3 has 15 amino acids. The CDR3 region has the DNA TGTGCTAGCAGCTCGTATGGGGGGGAGACAGATACGCAGTATTTT. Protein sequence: CASSSYGGETDTQYF.

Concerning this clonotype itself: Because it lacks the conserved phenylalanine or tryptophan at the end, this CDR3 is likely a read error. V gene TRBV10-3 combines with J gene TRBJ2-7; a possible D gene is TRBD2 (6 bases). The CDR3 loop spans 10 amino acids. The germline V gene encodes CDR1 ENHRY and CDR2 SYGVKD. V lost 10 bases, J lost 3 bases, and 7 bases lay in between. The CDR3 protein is CASGNYEQYL. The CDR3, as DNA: TGTGCCAGCGGGAACTACGAGCAGTACCTC.

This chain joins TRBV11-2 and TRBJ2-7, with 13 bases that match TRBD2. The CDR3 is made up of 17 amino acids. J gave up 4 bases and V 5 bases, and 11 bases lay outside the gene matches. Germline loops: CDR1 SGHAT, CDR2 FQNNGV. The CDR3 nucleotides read TGTGCCAGCAGCCCTACTAGCGGGAGGGCCCACGGGTACGAGCAGTACTTC. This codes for CASSPTSGRAHGYEQYF.

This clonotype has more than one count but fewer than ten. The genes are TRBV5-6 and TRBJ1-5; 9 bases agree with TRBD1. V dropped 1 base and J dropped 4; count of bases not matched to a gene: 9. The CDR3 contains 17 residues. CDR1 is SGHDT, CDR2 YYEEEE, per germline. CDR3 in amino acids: CASSLYGTGIGNQPQHF. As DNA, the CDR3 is TGTGCCAGCAGCTTGTACGGGACAGGGATTGGGAATCAGCCCCAGCATTTT.

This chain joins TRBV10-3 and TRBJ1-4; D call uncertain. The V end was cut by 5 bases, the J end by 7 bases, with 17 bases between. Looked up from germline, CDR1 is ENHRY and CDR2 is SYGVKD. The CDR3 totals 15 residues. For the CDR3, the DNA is TGTGCCATCAGTTTATACCACGGACGCAGTGAAAAACTGTTTTTT. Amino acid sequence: CAISLYHGRSEKLFF.

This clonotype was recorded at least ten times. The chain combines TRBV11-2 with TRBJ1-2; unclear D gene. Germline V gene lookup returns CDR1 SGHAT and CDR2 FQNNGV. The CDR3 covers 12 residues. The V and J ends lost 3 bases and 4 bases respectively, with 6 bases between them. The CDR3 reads CASSLRSYGYTF. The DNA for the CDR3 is TGTGCCAGCAGCTTGAGGAGCTATGGCTACACCTTC.

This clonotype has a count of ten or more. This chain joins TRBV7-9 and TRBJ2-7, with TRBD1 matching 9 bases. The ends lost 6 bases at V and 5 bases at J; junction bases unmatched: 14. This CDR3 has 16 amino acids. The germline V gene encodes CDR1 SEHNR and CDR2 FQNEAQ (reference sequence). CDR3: CASRRWTGTGSNEQYF. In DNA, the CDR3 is TGTGCCAGCAGGCGTTGGACCGGGACAGGGAGTAACGAGCAGTACTTC. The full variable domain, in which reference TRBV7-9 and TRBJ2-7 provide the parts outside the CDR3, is DTGVSQNPRHKITKRGQNVTFRCDPISEHNRLYWYRQTLGQGPEFLTYFQNEAQLEKSRLLSDRFSAERPKGSFSTLEIQRTEQGDSAMYLCASRRWTGTGSNEQYFGPGTRLTVT.

CDR3 bases: TGTGCCAGCAGTGAAGTCCACGAGCAGTACTTC. Translated, it gives CASSEVHEQYF. The chain couples TRBV6-1 to TRBJ2-7, with D hard to call. This CDR3 region has 11 residues. V shed 1 base and J shed 5 bases, with 3 bases lying between them. Per germline, CDR1 MNHNS and CDR2 SASEGT.

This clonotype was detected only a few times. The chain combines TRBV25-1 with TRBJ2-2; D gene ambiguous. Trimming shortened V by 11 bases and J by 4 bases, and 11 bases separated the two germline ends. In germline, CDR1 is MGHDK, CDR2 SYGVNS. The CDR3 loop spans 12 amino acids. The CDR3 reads CAAGSSTGELFF. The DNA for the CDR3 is TGTGCCGCCGGGTCGAGCACCGGGGAGCTGTTTTTT.

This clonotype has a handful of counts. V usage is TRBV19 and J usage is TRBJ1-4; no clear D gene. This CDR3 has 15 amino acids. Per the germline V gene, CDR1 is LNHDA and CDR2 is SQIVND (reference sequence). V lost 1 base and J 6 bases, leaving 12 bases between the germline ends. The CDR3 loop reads CASSIGGSEDEKLFF. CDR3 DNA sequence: TGTGCCAGTAGTATAGGCGGGTCGGAAGATGAAAAACTGTTTTTT.

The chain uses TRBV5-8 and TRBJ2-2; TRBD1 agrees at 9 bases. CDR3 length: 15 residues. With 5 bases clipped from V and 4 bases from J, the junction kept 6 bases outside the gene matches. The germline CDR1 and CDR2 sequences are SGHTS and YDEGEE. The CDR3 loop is CASRNRGPGTGELFF. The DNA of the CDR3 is TGTGCCAGCAGGAACAGGGGGCCTGGCACCGGGGAGCTGTTTTTT.

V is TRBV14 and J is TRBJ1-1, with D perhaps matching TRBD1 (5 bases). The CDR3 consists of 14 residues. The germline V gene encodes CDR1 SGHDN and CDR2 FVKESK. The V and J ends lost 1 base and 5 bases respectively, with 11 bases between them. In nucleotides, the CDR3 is TGTGCCAGCAGCCAAGTTACAGGTCAGACTGAAGCTTTCTTT. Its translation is CASSQVTGQTEAFF.

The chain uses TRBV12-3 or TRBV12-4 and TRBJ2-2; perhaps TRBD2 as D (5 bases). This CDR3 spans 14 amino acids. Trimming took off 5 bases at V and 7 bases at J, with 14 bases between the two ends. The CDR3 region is CASSVGPEGGELFF. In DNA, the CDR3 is TGTGCCAGCAGTGTTGGCCCAGAGGGCGGGGAGCTGTTTTTT.

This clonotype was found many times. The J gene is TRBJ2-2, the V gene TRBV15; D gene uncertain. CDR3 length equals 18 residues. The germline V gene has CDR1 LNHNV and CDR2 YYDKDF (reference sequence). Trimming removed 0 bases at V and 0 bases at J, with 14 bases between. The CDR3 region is CATSRDLPAYANTGELFF. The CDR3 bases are TGTGCCACCAGCAGAGATTTACCAGCCTACGCGAACACCGGGGAGCTGTTTTTT.

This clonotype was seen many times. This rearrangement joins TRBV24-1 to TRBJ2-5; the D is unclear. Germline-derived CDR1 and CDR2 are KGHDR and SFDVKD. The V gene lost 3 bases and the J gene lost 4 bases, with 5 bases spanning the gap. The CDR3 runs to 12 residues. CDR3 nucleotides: TGTGCCACCAGTGATGGCGGAGAGACCCAGTACTTC. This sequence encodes CATSDGGETQYF.

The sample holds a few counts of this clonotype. The CDR3 loop is CASSLRVGGYTF. The CDR3 DNA follows: TGTGCCAGCAGTTTGAGGGTGGGAGGCTACACCTTC. This chain joins TRBV25-1 and TRBJ1-2; no reliable D call. The CDR3 has 12 residues. V was cut by 5 bases and J by 8 bases, with 12 bases left in between. Per germline, CDR1 MGHDK and CDR2 SYGVNS.

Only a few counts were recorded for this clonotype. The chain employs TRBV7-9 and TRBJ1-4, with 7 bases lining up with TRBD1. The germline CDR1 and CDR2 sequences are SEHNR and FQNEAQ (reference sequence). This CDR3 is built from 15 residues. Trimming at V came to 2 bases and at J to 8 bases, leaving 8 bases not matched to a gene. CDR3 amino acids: CASSLPVQGGEKLFF. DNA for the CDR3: TGTGCCAGCAGCTTACCGGTCCAGGGGGGGGAAAAACTGTTTTTT.

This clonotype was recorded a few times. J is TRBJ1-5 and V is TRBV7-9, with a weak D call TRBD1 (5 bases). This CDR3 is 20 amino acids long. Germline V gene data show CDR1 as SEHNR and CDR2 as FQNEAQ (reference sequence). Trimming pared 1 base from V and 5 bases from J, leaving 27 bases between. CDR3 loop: CASSLVSDKALPPRHQPQHF. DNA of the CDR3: TGTGCCAGCAGCTTAGTGTCGGACAAAGCTCTCCCTCCCCGACATCAGCCCCAGCATTTT.

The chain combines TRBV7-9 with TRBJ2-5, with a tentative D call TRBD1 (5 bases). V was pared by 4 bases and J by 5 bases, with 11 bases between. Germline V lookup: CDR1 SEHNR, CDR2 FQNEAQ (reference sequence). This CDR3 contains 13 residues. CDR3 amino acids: CASSSTDPETQYF. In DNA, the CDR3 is TGTGCCAGCAGCTCGACAGATCCGGAGACCCAGTACTTC.

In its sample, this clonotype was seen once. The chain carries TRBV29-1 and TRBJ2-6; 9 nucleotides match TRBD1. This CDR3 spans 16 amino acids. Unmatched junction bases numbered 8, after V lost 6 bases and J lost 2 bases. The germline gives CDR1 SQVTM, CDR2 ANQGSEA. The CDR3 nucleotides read TGCAGCGTCCTCCGGGACAGGGTCGCTGGGGCCAACGTCCTGACTTTC. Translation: CSVLRDRVAGANVLTF.

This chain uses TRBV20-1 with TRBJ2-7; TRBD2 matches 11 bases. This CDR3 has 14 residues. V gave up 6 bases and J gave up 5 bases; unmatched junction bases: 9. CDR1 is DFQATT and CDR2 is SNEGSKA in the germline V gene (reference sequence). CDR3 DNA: TGCAGTGCGGAACTAGCGGGAGAGTCCCACGAGCAGTACTTC. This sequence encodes CSAELAGESHEQYF.

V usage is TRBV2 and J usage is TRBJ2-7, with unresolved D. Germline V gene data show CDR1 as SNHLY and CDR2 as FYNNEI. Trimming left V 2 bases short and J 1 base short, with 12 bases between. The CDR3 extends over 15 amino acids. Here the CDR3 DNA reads TGTGCCAGCAGTGAATGGGATGGACCTTCCTACGAGCAGTACTTC. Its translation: CASSEWDGPSYEQYF. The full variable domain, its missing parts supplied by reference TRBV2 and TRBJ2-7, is EPEVTQTPSHQVTQMGQEVILRCVPISNHLYFYWYRQILGQKVEFLVSFYNNEISEKSEIFDDQFSVERPDGSNFTLKIRSTKLEDSAMYFCASSEWDGPSYEQYFGPGTRLTVT.